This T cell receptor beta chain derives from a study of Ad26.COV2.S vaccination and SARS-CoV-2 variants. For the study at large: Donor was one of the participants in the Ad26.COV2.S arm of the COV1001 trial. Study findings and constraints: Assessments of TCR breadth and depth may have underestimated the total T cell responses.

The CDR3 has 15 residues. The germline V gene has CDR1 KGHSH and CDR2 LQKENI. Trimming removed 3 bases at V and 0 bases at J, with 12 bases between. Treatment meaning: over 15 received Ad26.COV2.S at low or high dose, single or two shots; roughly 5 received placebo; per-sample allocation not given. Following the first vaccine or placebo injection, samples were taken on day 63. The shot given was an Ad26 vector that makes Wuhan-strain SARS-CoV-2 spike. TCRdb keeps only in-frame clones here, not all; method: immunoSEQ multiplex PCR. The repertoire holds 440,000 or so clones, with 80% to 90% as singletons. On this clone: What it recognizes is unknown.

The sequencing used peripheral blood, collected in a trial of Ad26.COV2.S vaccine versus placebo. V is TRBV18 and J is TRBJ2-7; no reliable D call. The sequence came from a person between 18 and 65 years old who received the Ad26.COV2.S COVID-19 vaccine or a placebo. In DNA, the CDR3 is TGTGCCAGCTCACCGTCGGACGCTCTCTCCTACGAGCAGTACTTC. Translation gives CASSPSDALSYEQYF. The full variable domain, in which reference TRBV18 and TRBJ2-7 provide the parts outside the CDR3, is NAGVMQNPRHLVRRRGQEARLRCSPMKGHSHVYWYRQLPEEGLKFMVYLQKENIIDESGMPKERFSAEFPKEGPSILRIQQVVRGDSAAYFCASSPSDALSYEQYFGPGTRLTVT.